The 13 T cell receptor beta chains below come from one sample, sequenced in a study of blood T cell repertoires in COVID-19. Here immunoSEQ multiplex PCR was the method, and the copy in TCRdb shows in-frame clones only, minus some. The sample contains 300,000 to 400,000 clones, 80% to 90% of which appear only once. The specimen sequenced was peripheral blood. The receptors come from a man aged 25 to 45 with active or convalescent COVID-19.

This clone came up once. The chain joins TRBV19 to TRBJ1-1, with 8 bases aligning to TRBD1. The J segment lost 0 bases and the V segment lost 4 bases, leaving 1 base of the junction unmatched. The CDR3 has 14 residues. From germline, CDR1 is LNHDA and CDR2 SQIVND (reference sequence). CDR3 amino acids: CASSKGQVNTEAFF. CDR3 bases: TGTGCCAGTAGTAAGGGACAGGTGAACACTGAAGCTTTCTTT.

The chain couples TRBV3-1 (or the pseudogene TRBV3-2) to TRBJ1-2; tentative D call: TRBD1 (6 bases). V lost 0 bases and J 5 bases, leaving 16 bases between the germline ends. The CDR3 totals 16 residues. The germline CDR1 and CDR2 sequences are LGHDT and YNNKEL (reference sequence). CDR3: CASSQDPQGRGYGYTF. For the CDR3, the DNA is TGTGCCAGCAGCCAAGATCCCCAGGGGAGGGGGTATGGCTACACCTTC.

As for this clone: The sample holds other DNA sequences that translate to the same CDR3. The rearrangement joins TRBV5-1 to TRBJ1-2; 12 bases fit TRBD1. Germline trimming cut 4 bases from V and 8 bases from J; bases unmatched to any gene: 6. The germline CDR1 and CDR2 sequences are SGHRS and YFSETQ. CDR3 length: 14 residues. CDR3 DNA: TGCGCCAGCAGCCTGGGACAGGGGGCCGGAGGCTACACCTTC. It is translated as CASSLGQGAGGYTF.

The chain joins TRBV14 to TRBJ1-4; D may be TRBD1 (5 bases). Trimming took 2 bases from V and 0 from J, leaving 22 bases between them. Per the germline V gene, CDR1 is SGHDN and CDR2 is FVKESK. This CDR3 is built from 20 residues. The CDR3 sequence: CASSQRFSATDPATNEKLFF. The CDR3 DNA is TGTGCCAGCAGCCAAAGGTTCTCTGCGACAGACCCAGCAACTAATGAAAAACTGTTTTTT. The full variable domain, completed using reference TRBV14 and TRBJ1-4, is EAGVTQFPSHSVIEKGQTVTLRCDPISGHDNLYWYRRVMGKEIKFLLHFVKESKQDESGMPNNRFLAERTGGTYSTLKVQPAELEDSGVYFCASSQRFSATDPATNEKLFFGSGTQLSVL.

The rearrangement joins TRBV19 to TRBJ1-2; D possibly corresponds to TRBD1 (5 bases). The germline CDR1 and CDR2 sequences are LNHDA and SQIVND (reference sequence). V was cut by 2 bases and J by 4 bases, with 14 bases left in between. The CDR3 covers 15 residues. CDR3 DNA sequence: TGTGCCAGTAGTATACTAACAGGAAGTTCCTATGGCTACACCTTC. It translates to CASSILTGSSYGYTF.

The sample holds a few counts of this clone. The genes are TRBV27 and TRBJ2-2, with no clear D. V lost 3 bases to trimming and J lost 5 bases, with 10 bases between them. This CDR3 contains 14 residues. Germline lookup yields CDR1 MNHEY and CDR2 SMNVEV (reference sequence). In DNA, the CDR3 is TGTGCCAGCAGTTTGTCCAGGTTTACCGGGGAGCTGTTTTTT. This translates into CASSLSRFTGELFF.

The CDR3 sequence is CASSSGTGGPYEQYF. In DNA, the CDR3 is TGTGCCAGCAGTTCCGGGACTGGGGGACCCTACGAGCAGTACTTC. This rearrangement joins TRBV2 to TRBJ2-7; a possible D gene is TRBD2 (6 bases). The CDR3 contains 15 residues. Per the germline V gene, CDR1 is SNHLY and CDR2 is FYNNEI. The V end lost 5 bases, the J end lost 2 bases, and 16 bases lay between the germline ends.

V gene TRBV12-3 or TRBV12-4 combines with J gene TRBJ1-2; 9 bases fit TRBD1. This CDR3 has 13 amino acids. Trimming took 6 bases from V and 5 from J; bases not matched to a gene: 4. The CDR3 loop is CASSPTGGYGYTF. The DNA of the CDR3 is TGTGCCAGCAGCCCGACAGGGGGGTATGGCTACACCTTC.

The chain employs TRBV1 and TRBJ2-1; TRBD2 is the table's D call, not checked against the DNA. TRBV1 is termed a pseudogene. The CDR3 spans 17 residues. The CDR3 region is CTSSQDLEDSPGREQFF. The CDR3, as DNA: TGCACCAGCAGCCAAGATCTCGAGGACTCTCCTGGTCGTGAGCAGTTCTTC.

The rearrangement joins TRBV2 to TRBJ2-6; maybe TRBD1 (6 bases). The CDR3 contains 16 residues. The V end lost 6 bases, the J end lost 0 bases, and 12 bases lay between the germline ends. Germline assignment: CDR1 SNHLY and CDR2 FYNNEI. The CDR3 protein is CASSQGQYSGANVLTF. CDR3 coding DNA: TGTGCCAGCAGCCAGGGGCAATACTCTGGGGCCAACGTCCTGACTTTC.

This clone was recorded a few times. The chain is built from TRBV6-5 and TRBJ1-2, with D hard to call. Trimming removed 10 bases at V and 1 base at J, with 13 bases between. This CDR3 is 13 amino acids long. The germline gives CDR1 MNHEY, CDR2 SVGAGI. The CDR3 region is CATTEGINYGYTF. The CDR3 nucleotides read TGTGCCACCACCGAGGGAATTAACTATGGCTACACCTTC.

This rearrangement joins TRBV5-7 to TRBJ2-1; TRBD1 is a possible D gene (6 bases). TRBV5-7 belongs to the ORF category, with a function that is uncertain. The CDR3 is made up of 14 amino acids. Trimming shortened V by 3 bases and J by 4 bases, and 11 bases separated the two germline ends. CDR3 protein: CASSSGHAYNEQFF. In nucleotides, the CDR3 is TGTGCCAGCAGCTCGGGACACGCTTACAATGAGCAGTTCTTC.

V is TRBV9 and J is TRBJ1-1, with 8 bases that match TRBD1. V shed 4 bases and J 4 bases; nucleotides not matched to a gene: 6. CDR3 length: 14 residues. Germline V gene data show CDR1 as SGDLS and CDR2 as YYNGEE. This chain's CDR3 is CASSFQGAGTEAFF. CDR3 coding DNA: TGTGCCAGCAGCTTCCAGGGGGCAGGCACTGAAGCTTTCTTT.